The T cell receptor beta chain described here comes from a study of T cells in Graves' hyperthyroidism and ophthalmopathy. Notes on the study in general: In validation, the model predicted ophthalmopathy. These predictions came a median about 6.8 months before onset. Most clonotypes expanded in the thyroid (above 0.001) were also present in blood.

Comments on this clonotype: Its cognate antigen is unknown.

The TCR beta CDR3 regions underwent amplification using RNA transcripts as the source. A first-round RT-PCR of the TCR CDR3 used the HTBI primer set. Via MiXCR, TCRdb re-called the multiplex PCR reads, giving one row per CDR3 protein. Of 450,000 to 700,000 distinct CDR3 sequences in the sample, 35% to 55% were seen once. Hyperthyroidism was newly diagnosed in patients aged 18 to 65 (duration under 2 months). Those patients with uncontrolled infection, other autoimmune disease, pregnancy or lactation were excluded. The clonotype originates from a woman between 18 and 29 years old with Graves' hyperthyroidism. Sequencing was performed on peripheral blood or thyroid tissue (not recorded which).

As DNA, the CDR3 is TGTGCCACCAGCAGAGGGACAGGATTCTCTGGGGCCAACGTCCTGACTTTC. It is translated as CATSRGTGFSGANVLTF. The gene calls are TRBV15 and TRBJ2-6; 7 bases fit TRBD1. The CDR3 sequence is 17 residues long. CDR1 and CDR2 (germline): LNHNV, YYDKDF (reference sequence). V was clipped by 1 base and J by 0 bases; unmatched bases: 3.